A single sample is the source of the 8 T cell receptor beta chains below, sequenced in a study of T cell changes during pregnancy in multiple sclerosis. The data were produced by immunoSEQ multiplex PCR, yet TCRdb's version contains in-frame clones alone and is incomplete. This table holds 95,000 to 100,000 clones, approximately 91% found once. The sample was peripheral blood, taken in the second trimester of pregnancy. Receptors originate from a female donor with multiple sclerosis, enrolled in a pregnancy study.

The rearrangement links TRBV4-3 to TRBJ2-7, with D perhaps matching TRBD2 (7 bases). The CDR3 contains 20 residues. Germline-derived CDR1 and CDR2 are LGHNA and YSLEER. Trimming removed 0 bases from V and 2 bases from J, with 26 bases in between. The chain's CDR3 is CASSQDRGALGGSGPYEQYF. The CDR3, as DNA: TGCGCCAGCAGCCAAGACCGGGGGGCGCTGGGAGGTAGCGGGCCCTACGAGCAGTACTTC.

This chain uses TRBV7-2 with TRBJ2-2; no definite D call. This CDR3 comprises 15 residues. CDR1 is SGHTA and CDR2 is FQGNSA in the germline V gene. Trimming left V 1 base short and J 1 base short, with 7 bases between. The CDR3 region is CASSLVFGNTGELFF. The DNA for the CDR3 is TGTGCCAGCAGCTTAGTGTTCGGGAACACCGGGGAGCTGTTTTTT.

The chain recombines TRBV6-6 with TRBJ1-1; TRBD1 aligns across 8 bases. The length of the CDR3 is 11 residues. The germline gives CDR1 MNHNY, CDR2 SVGAGI (reference sequence). The junction had 3 bases not matched to a gene; V was cut back by 5 bases and J by 10 bases. The CDR3 reads CASSQGAVAFF. CDR3 bases: TGTGCCAGCAGTCAGGGGGCAGTAGCTTTCTTT.

The V call is TRBV5-6, the J call TRBJ2-4; a possible D gene is TRBD2 (6 bases). Trimming stripped 0 bases from V and 4 bases from J, with 14 bases between. Per germline, CDR1 SGHDT and CDR2 YYEEEE. This CDR3 has 16 residues. The DNA for the CDR3 is TGTGCCAGCAGCTTGGTCCTGGGCGCGGGGAAAAACATTCAGTACTTC. Protein sequence: CASSLVLGAGKNIQYF. Supplemented by reference TRBV5-6 and TRBJ2-4, the full variable domain reads DAGVTQSPTHLIKTRGQQVTLRCSPKSGHDTVSWYQQALGQGPQFIFQYYEEEERQRGNFPDRFSGHQFPNYSSELNVNALLLGDSALYLCASSLVLGAGKNIQYFGAGTRLSVL.

This rearrangement joins TRBV7-8 to TRBJ2-7; possibly TRBD1 for D (6 bases). Germline V gives CDR1 SGHVS, CDR2 FQNEAQ. The CDR3 has 21 residues. Trimming took 2 bases from V and 3 from J, leaving 32 bases between them. CDR3 in amino acids: CASSLPLDMQGPKLEGYEQYF. The CDR3 DNA reads as TGTGCCAGCAGCTTACCCCTTGATATGCAGGGGCCAAAGCTCGAGGGCTACGAGCAGTACTTC.

This rearrangement joins TRBV11-2 to TRBJ1-1; 11 bases are a match to TRBD1. Germline V gene data show CDR1 as SGHAT and CDR2 as FQNNGV. CDR3 size: 14 residues. V trimming: 4 bases; J trimming: 5 bases; junction bases outside the gene matches: 3. The chain's CDR3 is CASSWTGGSTEAFF. CDR3 nucleotide sequence: TGTGCCAGCAGCTGGACAGGGGGCTCTACTGAAGCTTTCTTT.

The V and J genes are TRBV28 and TRBJ2-7; 7 bases align to TRBD1. In germline, CDR1 is MDHEN, CDR2 SYDVKM. Unmatched junction bases numbered 13, after V lost 11 bases and J lost 6 bases. The CDR3 extends over 13 amino acids. CDR3 amino acids: CAGSTNRGGEQYF. DNA for the CDR3: TGTGCCGGATCAACAAACAGGGGTGGCGAGCAGTACTTC. The whole variable domain, filled in from reference TRBV28 and TRBJ2-7, reads DVKVTQSSRYLVKRTGEKVFLECVQDMDHENMFWYRQDPGLGLRLIYFSYDVKMKEKGDIPEGYSVSREKKERFSLILESASTNQTSMYLCAGSTNRGGEQYFGPGTRLTVT.

The CDR3 spells CASSSNKWGLADSYEQYF. DNA for the CDR3: TGTGCCAGCAGTTCGAATAAGTGGGGACTAGCGGATTCCTACGAGCAGTACTTC. The J gene is TRBJ2-7, the V gene TRBV28, with 11 nucleotides matching TRBD2. The CDR3 sequence is 18 residues long. V lost 4 bases, J lost 1 base, and 12 bases stayed unmatched. Germline V gives CDR1 MDHEN, CDR2 SYDVKM.